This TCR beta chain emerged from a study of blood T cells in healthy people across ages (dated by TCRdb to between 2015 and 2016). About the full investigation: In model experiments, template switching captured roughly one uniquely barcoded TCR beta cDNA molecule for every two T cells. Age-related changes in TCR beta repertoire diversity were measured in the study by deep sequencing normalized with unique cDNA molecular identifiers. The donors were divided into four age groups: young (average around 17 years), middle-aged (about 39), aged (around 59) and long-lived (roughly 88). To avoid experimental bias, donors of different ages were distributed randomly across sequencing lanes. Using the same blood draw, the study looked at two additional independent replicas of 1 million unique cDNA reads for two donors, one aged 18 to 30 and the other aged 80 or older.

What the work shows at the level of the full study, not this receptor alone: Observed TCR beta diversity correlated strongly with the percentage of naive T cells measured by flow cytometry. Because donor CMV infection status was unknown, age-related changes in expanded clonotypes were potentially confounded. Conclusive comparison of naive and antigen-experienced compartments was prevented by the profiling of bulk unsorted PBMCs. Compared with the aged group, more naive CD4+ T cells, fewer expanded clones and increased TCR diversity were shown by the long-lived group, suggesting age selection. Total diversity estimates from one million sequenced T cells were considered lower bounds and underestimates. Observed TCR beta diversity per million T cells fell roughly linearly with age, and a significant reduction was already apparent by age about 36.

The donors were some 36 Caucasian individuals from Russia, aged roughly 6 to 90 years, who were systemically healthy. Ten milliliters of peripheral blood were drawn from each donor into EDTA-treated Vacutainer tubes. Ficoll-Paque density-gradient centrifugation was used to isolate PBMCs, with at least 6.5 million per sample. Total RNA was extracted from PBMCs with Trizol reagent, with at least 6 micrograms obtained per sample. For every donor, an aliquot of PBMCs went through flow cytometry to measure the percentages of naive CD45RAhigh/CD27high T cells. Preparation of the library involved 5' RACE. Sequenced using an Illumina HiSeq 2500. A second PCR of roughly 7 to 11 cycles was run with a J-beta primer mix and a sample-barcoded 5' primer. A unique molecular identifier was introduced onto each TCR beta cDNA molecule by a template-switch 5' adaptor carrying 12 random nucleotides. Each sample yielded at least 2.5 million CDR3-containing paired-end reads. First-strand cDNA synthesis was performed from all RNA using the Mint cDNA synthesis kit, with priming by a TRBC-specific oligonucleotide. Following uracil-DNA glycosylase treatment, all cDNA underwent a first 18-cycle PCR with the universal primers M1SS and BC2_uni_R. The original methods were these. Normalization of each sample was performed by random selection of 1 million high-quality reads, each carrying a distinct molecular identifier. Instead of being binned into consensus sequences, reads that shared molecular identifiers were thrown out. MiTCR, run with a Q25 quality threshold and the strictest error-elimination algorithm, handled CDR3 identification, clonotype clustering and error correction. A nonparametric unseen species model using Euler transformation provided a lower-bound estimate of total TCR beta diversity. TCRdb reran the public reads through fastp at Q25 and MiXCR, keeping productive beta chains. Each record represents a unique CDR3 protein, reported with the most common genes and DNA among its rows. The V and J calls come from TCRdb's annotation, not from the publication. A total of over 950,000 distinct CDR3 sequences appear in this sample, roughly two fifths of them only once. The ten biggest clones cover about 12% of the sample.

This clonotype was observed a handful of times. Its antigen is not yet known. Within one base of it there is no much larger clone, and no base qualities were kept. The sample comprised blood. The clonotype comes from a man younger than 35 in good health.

This receptor carries the CDR3 CASSYSKDRGDTEAFF. The DNA reads TGTGCCAGCAGTTACTCGAAGGACAGGGGTGACACTGAAGCTTTCTTT. The chain is encoded by TRBV6-2 or TRBV6-3 joined to TRBJ1-1; the central 9 bases match TRBD1. The CDR1 and CDR2 encoded by the germline V gene are MNHEY and SVGEGT. Trimmed from V: 0 bases; trimmed from J: 3 bases; junction bases lacking a gene match: 5. The CDR3 measures 16 amino acids from cysteine to phenylalanine. Of the read, only the CDR3 DNA is kept; its 48 bases are in frame from base 1.